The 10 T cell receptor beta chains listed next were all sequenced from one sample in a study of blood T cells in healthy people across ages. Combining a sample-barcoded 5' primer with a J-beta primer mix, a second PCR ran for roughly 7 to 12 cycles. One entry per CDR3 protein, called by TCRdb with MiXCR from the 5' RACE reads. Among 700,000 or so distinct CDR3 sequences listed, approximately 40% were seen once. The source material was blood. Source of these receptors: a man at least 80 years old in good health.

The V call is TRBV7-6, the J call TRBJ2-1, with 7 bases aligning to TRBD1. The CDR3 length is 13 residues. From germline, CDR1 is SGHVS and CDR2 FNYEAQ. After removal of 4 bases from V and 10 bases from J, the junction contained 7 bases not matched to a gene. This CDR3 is CASSSNLQGEQFF. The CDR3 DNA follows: TGTGCCAGCAGCTCAAACCTACAGGGGGAGCAGTTCTTC.

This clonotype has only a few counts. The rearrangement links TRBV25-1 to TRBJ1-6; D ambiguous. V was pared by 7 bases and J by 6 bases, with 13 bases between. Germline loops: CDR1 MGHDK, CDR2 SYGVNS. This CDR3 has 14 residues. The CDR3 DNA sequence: TGTGCCAGCAACCCCGAAGGAGGTAATTCACCCCTCCACTTT. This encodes CASNPEGGNSPLHF.

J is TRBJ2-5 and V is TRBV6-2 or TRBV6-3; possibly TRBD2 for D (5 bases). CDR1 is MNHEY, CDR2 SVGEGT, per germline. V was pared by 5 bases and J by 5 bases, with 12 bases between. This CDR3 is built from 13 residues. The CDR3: CASSGERGETQYF. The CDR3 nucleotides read TGTGCCAGCAGTGGGGAACGAGGGGAGACCCAGTACTTC.

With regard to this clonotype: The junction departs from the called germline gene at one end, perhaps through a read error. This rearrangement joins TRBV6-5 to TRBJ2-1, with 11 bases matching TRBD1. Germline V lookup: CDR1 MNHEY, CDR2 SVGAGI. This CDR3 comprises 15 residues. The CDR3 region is CVSSYRTGGLNEQFF. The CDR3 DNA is TGTGTCAGCAGTTATCGGACAGGGGGCCTCAATGAGCAGTTCTTC.

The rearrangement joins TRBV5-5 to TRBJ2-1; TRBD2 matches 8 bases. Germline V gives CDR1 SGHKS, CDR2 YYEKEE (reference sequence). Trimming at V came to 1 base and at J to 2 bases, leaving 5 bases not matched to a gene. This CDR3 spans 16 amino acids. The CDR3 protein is CASSLQAGVTYNEQFF. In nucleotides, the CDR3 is TGTGCCAGCAGCTTGCAAGCGGGGGTTACCTACAATGAGCAGTTCTTC.

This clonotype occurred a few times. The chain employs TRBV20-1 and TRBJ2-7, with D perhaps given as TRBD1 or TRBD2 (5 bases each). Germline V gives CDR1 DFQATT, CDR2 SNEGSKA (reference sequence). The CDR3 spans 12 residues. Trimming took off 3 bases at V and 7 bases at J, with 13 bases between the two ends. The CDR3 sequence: CSASRDPGEQYF. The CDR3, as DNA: TGCAGTGCTAGTCGGGACCCAGGGGAGCAGTACTTC.

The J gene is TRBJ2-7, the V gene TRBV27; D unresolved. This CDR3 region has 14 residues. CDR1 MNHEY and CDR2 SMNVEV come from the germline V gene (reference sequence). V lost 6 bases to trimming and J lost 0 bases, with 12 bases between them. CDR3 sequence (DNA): TGTGCCAGCAGAACAACCCCTAGCTCCTACGAGCAGTACTTC. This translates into CASRTTPSSYEQYF.

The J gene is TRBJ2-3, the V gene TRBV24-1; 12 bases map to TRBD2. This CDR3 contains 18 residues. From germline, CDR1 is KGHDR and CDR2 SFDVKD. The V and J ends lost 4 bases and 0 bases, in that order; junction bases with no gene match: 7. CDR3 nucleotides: TGTGCCACCAGTGACTCGACTAGCGGGGGAGTCAGCACAGATACGCAGTATTTT. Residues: CATSDSTSGGVSTDTQYF.

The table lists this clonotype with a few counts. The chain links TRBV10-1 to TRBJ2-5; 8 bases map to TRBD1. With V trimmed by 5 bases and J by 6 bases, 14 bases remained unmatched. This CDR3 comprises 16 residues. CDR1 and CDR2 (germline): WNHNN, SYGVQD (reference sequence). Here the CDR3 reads CASSLTATGVGKTQYF. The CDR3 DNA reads TGCGCCAGCAGTCTCACCGCGACAGGGGTTGGGAAGACCCAGTACTTC.

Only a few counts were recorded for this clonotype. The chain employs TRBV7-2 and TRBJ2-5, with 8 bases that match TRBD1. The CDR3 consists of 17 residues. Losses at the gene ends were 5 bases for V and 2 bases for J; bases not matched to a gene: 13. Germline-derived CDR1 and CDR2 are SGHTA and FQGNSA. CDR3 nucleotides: TGTGCCAGCAGCGGCGACAGGGGAGTCATTGGGCAAGAGACCCAGTACTTC. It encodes CASSGDRGVIGQETQYF.